This record covers a single TCR beta chain. The CDR3 covers 15 residues. Looked up from germline, CDR1 is MDHEN and CDR2 is SYDVKM. V lost 6 bases to trimming and J lost 2 bases; unmatched junction nucleotides: 7. Every diagnosis used clinical symptoms, serum thyroxine and TRAb, thyroid ultrasound and orbital computed tomography. Authors of the study amplified TCR beta CDR3 regions from RNA transcripts. TCR CDR3 underwent first-round RT-PCR with the HTBI primer set. TCRdb re-derived calls from the multiplex PCR reads in MiXCR, one entry per CDR3 protein. The sample shows 200,000 to 250,000 distinct CDR3 sequences, less than 20% of them seen only once. The sample belongs to a study of T cells in Graves' hyperthyroidism and ophthalmopathy.

The sample comprised blood. V and J are TRBV28 and TRBJ2-3; 8 nucleotides line up with TRBD2. The source of this sequence is a woman aged 18-29 years with Graves' ophthalmopathy. The CDR3 is CASSLAGSLTDTQYF. The CDR3 DNA sequence: TGTGCCAGCAGCTTAGCGGGGTCCCTCACAGATACGCAGTATTTT.